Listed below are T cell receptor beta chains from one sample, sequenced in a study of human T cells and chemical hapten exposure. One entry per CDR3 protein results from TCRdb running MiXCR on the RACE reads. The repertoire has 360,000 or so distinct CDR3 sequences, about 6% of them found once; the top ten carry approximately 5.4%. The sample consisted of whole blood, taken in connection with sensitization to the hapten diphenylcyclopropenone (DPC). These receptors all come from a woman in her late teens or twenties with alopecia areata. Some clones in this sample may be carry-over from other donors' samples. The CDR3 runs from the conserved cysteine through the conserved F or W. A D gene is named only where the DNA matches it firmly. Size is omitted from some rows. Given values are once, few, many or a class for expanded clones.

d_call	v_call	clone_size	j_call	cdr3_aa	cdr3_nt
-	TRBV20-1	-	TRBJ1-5	CSAIRGGDQPQHF	TGCAGTGCCATCCGCGGGGGAGATCAGCCCCAGCATTTT
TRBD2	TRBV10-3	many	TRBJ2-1	CAISESGAEQFF	TGTGCCATCAGTGAGAGCGGGGCTGAGCAGTTCTTC
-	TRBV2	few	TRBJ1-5	CASTFSNQPQHF	TGTGCCAGCACCTTTAGCAATCAGCCCCAGCATTTT
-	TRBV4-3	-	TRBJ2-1	CASSLDRTINEQFF	TGCGCCAGCAGCCTAGATAGGACTATCAATGAGCAGTTCTTC
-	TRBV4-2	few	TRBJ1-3	CASSQVTSSGNTIYF	TGTGCCAGCAGCCAAGTAACGAGTTCTGGAAACACCATATATTTT
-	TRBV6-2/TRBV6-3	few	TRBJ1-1	CASSLGNEAFF	TGTGCCAGCAGTTTGGGGAATGAAGCTTTCTTT
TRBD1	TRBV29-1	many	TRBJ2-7	CSVVRDRGSGEQYF	TGCAGCGTTGTAAGGGACAGGGGTTCGGGAGAGCAGTACTTC
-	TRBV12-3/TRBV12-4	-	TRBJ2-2	CASSYDLTSRETGELFF	TGTGCCAGCAGCTACGACTTGACTAGTAGAGAGACCGGGGAGCTGTTTTTT
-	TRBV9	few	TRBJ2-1	CASSVDEHPSYNEQFF	TGTGCCAGCAGCGTAGATGAACACCCCTCTTACAATGAGCAGTTCTTC
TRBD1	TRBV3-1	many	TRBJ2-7	CASSQGTGPSYEQYF	TGTGCCAGCAGCCAAGGGACAGGGCCGTCCTACGAGCAGTACTTC
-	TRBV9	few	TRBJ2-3	CASRVDLSTDTQYF	TGTGCCAGCAGAGTCGATCTTAGCACAGATACGCAGTATTTT
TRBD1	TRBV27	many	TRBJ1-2	CASSLSRTGGYGYTF	TGTGCCAGCAGTTTATCCAGGACAGGGGGCTATGGCTACACCTTC
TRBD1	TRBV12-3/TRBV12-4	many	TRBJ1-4	CASSPGQAANEKLFF	TGTGCCAGCAGTCCGGGACAGGCGGCTAATGAAAAACTGTTTTTT
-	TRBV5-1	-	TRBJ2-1	CASSEGTEQFF	TGCGCCAGCAGCGAGGGGACTGAGCAGTTCTTC
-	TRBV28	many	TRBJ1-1	CASSSISGNTEAFF	TGTGCCAGCAGTTCAATCTCGGGGAACACTGAAGCTTTCTTT
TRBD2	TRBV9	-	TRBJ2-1	CASSVAISGGMGEQFF	TGTGCCAGCAGCGTAGCGATTAGCGGGGGGATGGGTGAGCAGTTCTTC
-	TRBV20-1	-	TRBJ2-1	CSARDSRGLRDEQFF	TGCAGTGCTAGAGACAGTAGGGGTTTGAGGGATGAGCAGTTCTTC
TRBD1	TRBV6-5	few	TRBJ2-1	CASRAGGEQFF	TGTGCCAGCAGGGCAGGGGGAGAGCAGTTCTTC
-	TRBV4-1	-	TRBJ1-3	CASSQVFRETGNTIYF	TGCGCCAGCAGCCAAGTCTTCCGAGAGACTGGAAACACCATATATTTT
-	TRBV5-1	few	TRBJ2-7	CASSLATNYPTAPYEQYF	TGCGCCAGCAGCTTGGCCACAAATTACCCGACGGCGCCCTACGAGCAGTACTTC
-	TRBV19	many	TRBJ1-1	CASSIPSRRGGTEAFF	TGTGCCAGTAGTATTCCGTCACGCAGGGGAGGTACTGAAGCTTTCTTT
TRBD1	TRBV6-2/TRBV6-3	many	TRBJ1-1	CASSWETGGVMNTEAFF	TGTGCCAGCAGTTGGGAGACAGGGGGCGTTATGAACACTGAAGCTTTCTTT
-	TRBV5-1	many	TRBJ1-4	CASSLGGASEKLFF	TGCGCCAGCAGCTTGGGGGGGGCCAGTGAAAAACTGTTTTTT
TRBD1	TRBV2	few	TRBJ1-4	CVTGGYEKLFF	TGTGTAACAGGGGGCTACGAAAAACTGTTTTTT
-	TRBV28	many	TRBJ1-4	CASSLPRVATNEKLFF	TGTGCCAGCAGTTTACCCAGGGTTGCAACTAATGAAAAACTGTTTTTT
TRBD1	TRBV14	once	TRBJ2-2	CASSRGLGGRELFF	TGTGCCAGCAGCCGAGGCCTAGGGGGCAGGGAGCTGTTTTTT
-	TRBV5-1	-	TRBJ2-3	CASSFTGADTQYF	TGCGCCAGCAGCTTCACCGGGGCAGATACGCAGTATTTT
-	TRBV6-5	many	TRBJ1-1	CATTPPEAFF	TGTGCCACAACACCCCCTGAAGCTTTCTTT
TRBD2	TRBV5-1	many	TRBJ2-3	CASSSSGGGTDTQYF	TGCGCCAGCAGCTCTAGCGGGGGGGGCACAGATACGCAGTATTTT
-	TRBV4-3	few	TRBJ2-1	CASSQDPNPHTYNEQFF	TGCGCCAGCAGCCAAGATCCCAACCCTCACACCTACAATGAGCAGTTCTTC
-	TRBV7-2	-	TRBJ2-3	CASSRQRGVADTQYF	TGTGCCAGCAGCCGTCAGAGAGGGGTTGCAGATACGCAGTATTTT
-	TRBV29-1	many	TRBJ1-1	CSVEDVVAEAFF	TGCAGCGTTGAAGATGTGGTGGCTGAAGCTTTCTTT
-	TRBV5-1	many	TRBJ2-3	CASSLGSSSTDTQYF	TGCGCCAGCAGCTTGGGCAGCTCCAGCACAGATACGCAGTATTTT
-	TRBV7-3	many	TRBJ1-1	CASSSFGGEGTEAFF	TGTGCCAGCAGTTCCTTTGGAGGGGAGGGAACTGAAGCTTTCTTT
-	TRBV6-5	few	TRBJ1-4	CASSPEGMANEKLFF	TGTGCCAGCAGCCCAGAGGGGATGGCTAATGAAAAACTGTTTTTT
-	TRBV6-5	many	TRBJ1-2	CASSYSIGQADYGYTF	TGTGCCAGCAGTTACTCGATAGGTCAGGCCGACTATGGCTACACCTTC
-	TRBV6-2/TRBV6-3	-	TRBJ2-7	CASSYSRVTKYNSYEQYF	TGTGCCAGCAGTTACTCGAGAGTGACGAAATATAACTCCTACGAGCAGTACTTC
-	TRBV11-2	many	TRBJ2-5	CASSRADETQYF	TGTGCCAGCAGCCGGGCCGACGAGACCCAGTACTTC
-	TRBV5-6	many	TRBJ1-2	CASSPWQQRYGYTF	TGTGCCAGCAGCCCTTGGCAGCAGAGGTATGGCTACACCTTC
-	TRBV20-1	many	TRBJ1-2	CSASQDYGYTF	TGCAGTGCTAGTCAGGACTATGGCTACACCTTC
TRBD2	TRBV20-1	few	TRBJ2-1	CSAPPGLAGDNEQFF	TGCAGTGCTCCTCCGGGACTAGCGGGGGACAATGAGCAGTTCTTC
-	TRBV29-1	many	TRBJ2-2	CSVAGNTGELFF	TGCAGCGTTGCCGGGAACACCGGGGAGCTGTTTTTT
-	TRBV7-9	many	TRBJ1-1	CASSLVYTEAFF	TGTGCCAGCAGCTTAGTTTACACTGAAGCTTTCTTT
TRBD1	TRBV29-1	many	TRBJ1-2	CSVGGQGSSYGYTF	TGCAGCGTGGGCGGACAGGGGTCCAGCTATGGCTACACCTTC
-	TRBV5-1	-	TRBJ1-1	CASSITANTEAFF	TGCGCCAGCAGCATCACAGCGAACACTGAAGCTTTCTTT
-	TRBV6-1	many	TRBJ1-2	CASRTPVRGADGYTF	TGTGCCAGCAGGACTCCGGTGCGGGGGGCGGATGGCTACACCTTC
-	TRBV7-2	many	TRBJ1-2	CASSPSTGGGNYGYTF	TGTGCCAGCAGCCCAAGCACCGGAGGCGGCAACTATGGCTACACCTTC
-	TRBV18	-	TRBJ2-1	CASSPDHRGEIEEQFF	TGTGCCAGCTCACCCGACCATAGGGGGGAGATTGAGGAGCAGTTCTTC
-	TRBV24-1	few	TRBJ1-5	CATYKRATSNQPQHF	TGTGCCACCTACAAGAGGGCCACTAGCAATCAGCCCCAGCATTTT
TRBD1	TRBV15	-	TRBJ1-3	CATSSQTGGSGNTIYF	TGTGCCACCAGCAGCCAGACAGGGGGATCTGGAAACACCATATATTTT
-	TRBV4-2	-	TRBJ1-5	CASSQGSGAGNQPQHF	TGTGCCAGCAGCCAAGGGTCAGGGGCTGGCAATCAGCCCCAGCATTTT